This T cell receptor beta chain was documented in a study of shared clonotypes between healthy human individuals. Naive CD8 cells lacked CD45RO, underwent positive selection for CCR7 and left out terminally differentiated effector memory CD45RA+ cells. Adults of Caucasian background living in Nashville, Tennessee made up all donors. Study results and limitations: Relative to clonotypes present in all four donors, those not shared had lower generation probabilities. Naive subsets usually exceeded memory subsets in estimated richness.

This clone was seen just once. Its antigen is unknown. Clones were sequenced by immunoSEQ multiplex PCR, and TCRdb holds only the in-frame ones, with some missing. The data contain 1.5 million to 2.5 million clones, about 95% of them singletons. Germline CDR1 LNHNV, CDR2 YYDKDF (reference sequence). This CDR3 is built from 15 residues. V lost 1 base and J lost 2; bases outside the gene matches: 5. The J gene is TRBJ2-7, the V gene TRBV15, with 7 bases fitting TRBD2. This clonotype was sampled from a young man in good health. The specimen sequenced was naive CD8+ T cells sorted from blood. CDR3 loop: CATSRGEGFPYEQYF. CDR3 DNA sequence: TGTGCCACCAGCAGAGGGGAGGGGTTTCCCTACGAGCAGTACTTC.